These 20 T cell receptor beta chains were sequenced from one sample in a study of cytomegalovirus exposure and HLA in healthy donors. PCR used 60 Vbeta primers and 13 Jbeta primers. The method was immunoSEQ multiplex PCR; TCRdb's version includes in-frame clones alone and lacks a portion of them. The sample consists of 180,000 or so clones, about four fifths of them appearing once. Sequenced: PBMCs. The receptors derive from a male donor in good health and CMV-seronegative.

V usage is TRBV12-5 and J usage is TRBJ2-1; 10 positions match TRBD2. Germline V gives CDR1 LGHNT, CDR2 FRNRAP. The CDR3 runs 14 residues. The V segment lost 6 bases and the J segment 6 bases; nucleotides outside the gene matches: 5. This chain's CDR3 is CASGIAGGSNEQFF. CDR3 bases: TGTGCTAGTGGAATAGCGGGAGGTAGCAATGAGCAGTTCTTC. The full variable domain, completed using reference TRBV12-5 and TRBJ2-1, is DARVTQTPRHKVTEMGQEVTMRCQPILGHNTVFWYRQTMMQGLELLAYFRNRAPLDDSGMPKDRFSAEMPDATLATLKIQPSEPRDSAVYFCASGIAGGSNEQFFGPGTRLTVL.

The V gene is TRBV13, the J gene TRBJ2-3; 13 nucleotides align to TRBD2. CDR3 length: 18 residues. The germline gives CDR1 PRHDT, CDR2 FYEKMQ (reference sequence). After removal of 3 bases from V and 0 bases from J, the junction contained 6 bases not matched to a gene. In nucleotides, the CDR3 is TGTGCCAGCAGCTTCGCGACTAGCGGGAGGCAAAGCACAGATACGCAGTATTTT. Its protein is CASSFATSGRQSTDTQYF.

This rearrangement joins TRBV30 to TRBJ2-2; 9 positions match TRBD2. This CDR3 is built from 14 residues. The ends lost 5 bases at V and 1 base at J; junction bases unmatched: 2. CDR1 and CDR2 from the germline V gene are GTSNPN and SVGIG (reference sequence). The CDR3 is CAWPTSGNTGELFF. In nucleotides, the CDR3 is TGTGCCTGGCCGACTAGCGGGAACACCGGGGAGCTGTTTTTT.

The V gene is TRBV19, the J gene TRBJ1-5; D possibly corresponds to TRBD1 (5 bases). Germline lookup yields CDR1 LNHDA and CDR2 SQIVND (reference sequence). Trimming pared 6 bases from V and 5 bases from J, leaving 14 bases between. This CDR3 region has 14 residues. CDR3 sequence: CASRSDWGDQPQHF. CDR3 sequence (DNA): TGTGCCAGTAGGTCCGACTGGGGGGATCAGCCCCAGCATTTT.

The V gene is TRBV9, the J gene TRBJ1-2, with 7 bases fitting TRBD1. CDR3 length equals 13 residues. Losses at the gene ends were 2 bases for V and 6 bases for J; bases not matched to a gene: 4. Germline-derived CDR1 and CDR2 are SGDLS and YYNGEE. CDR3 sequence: CASSVTGVDGYTF. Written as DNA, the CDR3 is TGTGCCAGCAGCGTCACAGGGGTGGATGGCTACACCTTC.

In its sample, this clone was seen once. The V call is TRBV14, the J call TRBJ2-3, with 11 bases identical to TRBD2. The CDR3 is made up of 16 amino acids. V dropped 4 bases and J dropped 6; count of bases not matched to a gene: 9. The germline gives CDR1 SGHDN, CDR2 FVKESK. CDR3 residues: CASSPLAGALGDTQYF. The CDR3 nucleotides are TGTGCCAGCAGCCCACTAGCGGGAGCTCTGGGTGATACGCAGTATTTT.

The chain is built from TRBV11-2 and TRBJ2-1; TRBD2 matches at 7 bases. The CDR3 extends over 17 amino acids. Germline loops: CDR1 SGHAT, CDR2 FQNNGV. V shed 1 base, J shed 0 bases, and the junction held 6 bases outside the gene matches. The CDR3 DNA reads TGTGCCAGCAGCTTAGGGGGGGGACTCAGCTCCTACAATGAGCAGTTCTTC. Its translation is CASSLGGGLSSYNEQFF.

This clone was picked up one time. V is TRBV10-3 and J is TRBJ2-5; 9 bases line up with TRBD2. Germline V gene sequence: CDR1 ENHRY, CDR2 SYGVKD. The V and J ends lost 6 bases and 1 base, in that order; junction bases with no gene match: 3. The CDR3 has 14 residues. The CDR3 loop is CAISPTSGQETQYF. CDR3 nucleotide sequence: TGTGCCATCAGCCCGACTAGCGGCCAAGAGACCCAGTACTTC.

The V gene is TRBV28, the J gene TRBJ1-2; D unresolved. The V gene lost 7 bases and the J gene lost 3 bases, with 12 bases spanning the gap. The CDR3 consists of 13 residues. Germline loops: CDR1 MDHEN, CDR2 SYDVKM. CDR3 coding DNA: TGTGCCAGCAACAATGGAGGAGACTATGGCTACACCTTC. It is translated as CASNNGGDYGYTF.

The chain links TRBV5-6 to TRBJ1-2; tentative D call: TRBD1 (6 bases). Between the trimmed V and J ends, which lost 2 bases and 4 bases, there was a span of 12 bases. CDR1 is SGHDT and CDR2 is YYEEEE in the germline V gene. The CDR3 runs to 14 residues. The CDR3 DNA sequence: TGTGCCAGCAGCTTAGGGGGGGGTGGCTATGGCTACACCTTC. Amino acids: CASSLGGGGYGYTF.

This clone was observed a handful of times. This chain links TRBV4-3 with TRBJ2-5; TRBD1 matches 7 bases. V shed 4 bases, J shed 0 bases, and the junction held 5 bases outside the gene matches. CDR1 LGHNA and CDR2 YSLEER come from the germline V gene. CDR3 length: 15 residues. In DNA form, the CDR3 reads TGCGCCAGCAGCCCACCCGACAGGGACCAAGAGACCCAGTACTTC. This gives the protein CASSPPDRDQETQYF.

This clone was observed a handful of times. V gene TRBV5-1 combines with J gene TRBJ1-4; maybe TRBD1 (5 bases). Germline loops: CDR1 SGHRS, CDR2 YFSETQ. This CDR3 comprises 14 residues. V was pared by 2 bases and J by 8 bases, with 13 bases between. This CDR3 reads CASSFGRVGEKLFF. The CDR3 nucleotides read TGCGCCAGCAGCTTCGGCAGGGTAGGAGAAAAACTGTTTTTT.

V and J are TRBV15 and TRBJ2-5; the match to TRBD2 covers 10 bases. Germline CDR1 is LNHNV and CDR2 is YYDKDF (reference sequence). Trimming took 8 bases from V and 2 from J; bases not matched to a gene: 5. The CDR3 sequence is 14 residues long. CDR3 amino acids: CATASGSPQETQYF. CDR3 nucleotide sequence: TGTGCCACCGCTAGCGGGAGCCCACAAGAGACCCAGTACTTC.

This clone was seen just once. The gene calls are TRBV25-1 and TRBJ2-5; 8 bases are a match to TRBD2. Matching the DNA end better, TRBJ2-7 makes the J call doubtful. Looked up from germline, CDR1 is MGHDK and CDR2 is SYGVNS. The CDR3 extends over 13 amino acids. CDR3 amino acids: CASSVAGMDEQYF. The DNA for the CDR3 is TGTGCCAGCAGCGTAGCGGGGATGGACGAGCAGTACTTC.

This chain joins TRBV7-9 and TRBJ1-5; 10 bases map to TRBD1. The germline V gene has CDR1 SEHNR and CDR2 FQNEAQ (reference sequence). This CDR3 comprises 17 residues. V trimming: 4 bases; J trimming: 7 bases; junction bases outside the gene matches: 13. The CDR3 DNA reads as TGTGCCAGCAGCTGGGGCGGGACAGGGGTGGACGGACAGCCCCAGCATTTT. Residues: CASSWGGTGVDGQPQHF.

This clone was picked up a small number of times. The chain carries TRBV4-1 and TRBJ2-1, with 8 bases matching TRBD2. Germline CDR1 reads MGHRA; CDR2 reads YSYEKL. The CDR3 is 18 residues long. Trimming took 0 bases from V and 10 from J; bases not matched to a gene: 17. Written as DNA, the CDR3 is TGCGCCAGCAGCCAAGATCCCCGATTGGGCGGGGGGCGGGGAGAGCAGTTCTTC. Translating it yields CASSQDPRLGGGRGEQFF.

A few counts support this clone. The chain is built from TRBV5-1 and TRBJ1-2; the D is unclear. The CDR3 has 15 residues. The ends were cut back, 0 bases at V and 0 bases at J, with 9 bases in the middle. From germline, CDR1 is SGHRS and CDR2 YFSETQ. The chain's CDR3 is CASSLGESPNYGYTF. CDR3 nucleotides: TGCGCCAGCAGCTTGGGAGAAAGCCCTAACTATGGCTACACCTTC.

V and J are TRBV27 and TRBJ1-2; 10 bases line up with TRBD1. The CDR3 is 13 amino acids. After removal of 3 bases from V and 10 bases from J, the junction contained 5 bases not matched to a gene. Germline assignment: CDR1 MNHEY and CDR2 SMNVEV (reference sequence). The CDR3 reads CASSFGQGGDYTF. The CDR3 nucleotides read TGTGCCAGCAGTTTTGGACAGGGGGGAGACTACACCTTC.

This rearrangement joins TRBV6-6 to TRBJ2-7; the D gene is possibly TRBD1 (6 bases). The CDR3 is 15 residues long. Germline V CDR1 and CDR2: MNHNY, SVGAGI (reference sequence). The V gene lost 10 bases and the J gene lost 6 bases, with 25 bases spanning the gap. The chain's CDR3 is CATTPNVIQGSEQYF. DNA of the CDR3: TGTGCCACCACCCCCAATGTAATACAGGGATCCGAGCAGTACTTC.

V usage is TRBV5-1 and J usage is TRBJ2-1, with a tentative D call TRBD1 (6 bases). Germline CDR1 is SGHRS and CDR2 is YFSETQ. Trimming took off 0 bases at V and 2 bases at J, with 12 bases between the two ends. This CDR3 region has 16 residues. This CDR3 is CASSLETGIPYNEQFF. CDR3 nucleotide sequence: TGCGCCAGCAGCTTGGAAACAGGGATCCCCTACAATGAGCAGTTCTTC.